Listed below are T cell receptor beta chains from one sample, sequenced in a study of Graves' ophthalmopathy and Graves' hyperthyroidism. MiXCR, run by TCRdb on the multiplex PCR reads, gives a single entry per CDR3 protein. The sample lists over a million distinct CDR3 sequences; approximately 35% were seen once. Sequenced: peripheral blood or thyroid tissue (not recorded which). Receptors were obtained from an adult man with Graves' hyperthyroidism. The CDR3 runs from the conserved cysteine through the conserved F or W. Each record gives: clone size, D gene, V gene, J gene, CDR3 DNA, CDR3 protein. A D gene is named only where the DNA matches it firmly. Rows may omit the clone size; those that give it use once, few, many or a size class.

clone size: many; D gene: NA; V gene: TRBV20-1; J gene: TRBJ2-5; CDR3 DNA: TGCAGTGCTAGTACCCGAGAGACCCAGTACTTC; CDR3 protein: CSASTRETQYF
clone size: few; D gene: NA; V gene: TRBV6-5; J gene: TRBJ1-2; CDR3 DNA: TGTGCCAGCAGTTCAGGGCGGGATTTGGGGGGCTACACCTTC; CDR3 protein: CASSSGRDLGGYTF
clone size: NA; D gene: TRBD1; V gene: TRBV29-1; J gene: TRBJ1-5; CDR3 DNA: TGCAGCGTTGGGACAGGGGACAATCAGCCCCAGCATTTT; CDR3 protein: CSVGTGDNQPQHF
clone size: NA; D gene: TRBD1; V gene: TRBV11-2; J gene: TRBJ2-5; CDR3 DNA: TGTGCCTGGCACGCCCAGGGGACAGGGCGTCAAGAGACCCAGTACTTC; CDR3 protein: CAWHAQGTGRQETQYF
clone size: many; D gene: NA; V gene: TRBV9; J gene: TRBJ2-2; CDR3 DNA: TGTGCCAGCAGCGTAGATGGTCTAGCGAGACGGGCCGGGGAGCTGTTTTTT; CDR3 protein: CASSVDGLARRAGELFF
clone size: many; D gene: TRBD2; V gene: TRBV7-9; J gene: TRBJ2-2; CDR3 DNA: TGTGCCAGCAGCTCAAGCGGGAGGGCCGGCGGGGAGCTGTTTTTT; CDR3 protein: CASSSSGRAGGELFF
clone size: NA; D gene: NA; V gene: TRBV19; J gene: TRBJ2-5; CDR3 DNA: TGTGCCAGTAGTAATACCGGGAGCAATCAGCCCCAGTACTTC; CDR3 protein: CASSNTGSNQPQYF
clone size: few; D gene: TRBD1; V gene: TRBV7-8; J gene: TRBJ1-2; CDR3 DNA: TGTGCCAGCAGCTTCCGTCCCGGGACAGGGCCCTATGGCTACACCTTC; CDR3 protein: CASSFRPGTGPYGYTF
clone size: many; D gene: NA; V gene: TRBV25-1; J gene: TRBJ1-1; CDR3 DNA: TGTGCCAGCGAGGGGACCTCCACTATCAACACTGAAGCTTTCTTT; CDR3 protein: CASEGTSTINTEAFF
clone size: NA; D gene: TRBD1; V gene: TRBV29-1; J gene: TRBJ2-5; CDR3 DNA: TGCAGCGCTGGTACGGGACAGGGAAGGGAGGCAGAGACCCAGTACTTC; CDR3 protein: CSAGTGQGREAETQYF
clone size: NA; D gene: NA; V gene: TRBV6-6; J gene: TRBJ1-5; CDR3 DNA: TGTGCCAGCACCTCATGGGGCAGGGAGGGCCAGCCCCAGCATTTT; CDR3 protein: CASTSWGREGQPQHF
clone size: NA; D gene: NA; V gene: TRBV28; J gene: TRBJ1-1; CDR3 DNA: TGTGCCAGCAGTGAGGGGCCGGACACTGAAGCTTTCTTT; CDR3 protein: CASSEGPDTEAFF
clone size: NA; D gene: TRBD2; V gene: TRBV29-1; J gene: TRBJ2-5; CDR3 DNA: TGCAGCGTTTACCACCCAGGACTAGCGGGGGGGCCTGAGACCCAGTACTTC; CDR3 protein: CSVYHPGLAGGPETQYF
clone size: NA; D gene: NA; V gene: TRBV10-3; J gene: TRBJ2-5; CDR3 DNA: TGTGCCAGCAGTTCCAGGACGTTAATCGCGTACTTC; CDR3 protein: CASSSRTLIAYF
clone size: NA; D gene: TRBD1; V gene: TRBV6-5; J gene: TRBJ2-2; CDR3 DNA: TGTGCCAGCAGTTATACTCAGGGGGCCGGGGAGCTGTTTTTT; CDR3 protein: CASSYTQGAGELFF
clone size: few; D gene: NA; V gene: TRBV12-3/TRBV12-4; J gene: TRBJ2-7; CDR3 DNA: TGTGCCAGCAGTTTCCCCCGAAGTAGGCAGTACTTC; CDR3 protein: CASSFPRSRQYF
clone size: many; D gene: NA; V gene: TRBV15; J gene: TRBJ1-3; CDR3 DNA: TGTGCCACCAGAGCGTTCTCTGGAAACACCATATATTTT; CDR3 protein: CATRAFSGNTIYF
clone size: NA; D gene: NA; V gene: TRBV20-1; J gene: TRBJ1-6; CDR3 DNA: TGCAGTGCTAGAGATTGGACGGGGCAGGCTGCCTATAATTCACCCCTCCACTTT; CDR3 protein: CSARDWTGQAAYNSPLHF
clone size: few; D gene: NA; V gene: TRBV4-1; J gene: TRBJ1-2; CDR3 DNA: TGCGCCAGCAGCCAAGAGAGGTCAGGGAACAGTCCGCGGAGGGGCTACACCTTC; CDR3 protein: CASSQERSGNSPRRGYTF
clone size: NA; D gene: NA; V gene: TRBV7-9; J gene: TRBJ2-7; CDR3 DNA: TGTGCCAGCAGTTCCCCTAGGCTGGAGCAGTACTTC; CDR3 protein: CASSSPRLEQYF
clone size: few; D gene: NA; V gene: TRBV6-5; J gene: TRBJ2-7; CDR3 DNA: TGTGCCAGCAGCCTAATGTGGGGCTACGAGCAGTACTTC; CDR3 protein: CASSLMWGYEQYF
clone size: NA; D gene: NA; V gene: TRBV24-1; J gene: TRBJ2-5; CDR3 DNA: TGTGCCACCAGTGATCACCAGGGGGAGACCCAGTACTTC; CDR3 protein: CATSDHQGETQYF